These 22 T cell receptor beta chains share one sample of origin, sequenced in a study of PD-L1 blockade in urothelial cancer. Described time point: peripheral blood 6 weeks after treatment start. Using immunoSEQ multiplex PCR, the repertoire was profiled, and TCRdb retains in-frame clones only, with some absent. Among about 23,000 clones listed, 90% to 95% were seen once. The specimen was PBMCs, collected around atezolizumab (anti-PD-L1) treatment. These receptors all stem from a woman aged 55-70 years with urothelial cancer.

CDR3: CASSSGQANTEAFF. The CDR3 DNA sequence: TGTGCCAGCAGCTCGGGACAGGCGAACACTGAAGCTTTCTTT. The chain uses TRBV7-9 and TRBJ1-1; 8 positions agree with TRBD1. The ends lost 4 bases at V and 1 base at J; junction bases unmatched: 2. The germline gives CDR1 SEHNR, CDR2 FQNEAQ (reference sequence). The CDR3 is made up of 14 amino acids. The variable domain in full, with the rest retrieved from reference TRBV7-9 and TRBJ1-1, is DTGVSQNPRHKITKRGQNVTFRCDPISEHNRLYWYRQTLGQGPEFLTYFQNEAQLEKSRLLSDRFSAERPKGSFSTLEIQRTEQGDSAMYLCASSSGQANTEAFFGQGTRLTVV.

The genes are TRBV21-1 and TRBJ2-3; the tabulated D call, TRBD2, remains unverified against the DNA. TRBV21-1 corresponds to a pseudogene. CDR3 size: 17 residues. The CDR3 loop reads CASSKGDYDSSTDTQYF. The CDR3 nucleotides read TGTGCCAGCAGCAAAGGGGACTACGATTCTAGCACAGATACGCAGTATTTT.

As DNA, the CDR3 is TGTGCCAGTTCTGGGACATCAGCGGGAAAAAAACTGTTTTTT. Translated, it gives CASSGTSAGKKLFF. The chain carries TRBV19 and TRBJ1-4; weak D call: TRBD1 (6 bases). This CDR3 is built from 14 residues. Germline V lookup: CDR1 LNHDA, CDR2 SQIVND (reference sequence). V was trimmed by 8 bases and J by 9 bases, leaving 19 bases between them.

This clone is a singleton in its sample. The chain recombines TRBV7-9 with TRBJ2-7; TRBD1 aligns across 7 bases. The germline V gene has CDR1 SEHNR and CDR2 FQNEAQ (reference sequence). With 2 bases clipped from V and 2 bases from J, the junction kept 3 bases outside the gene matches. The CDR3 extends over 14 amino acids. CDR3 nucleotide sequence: TGTGCCAGCAGCTTACTCAGGGGGACCTACGAGCAGTACTTC. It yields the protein CASSLLRGTYEQYF.

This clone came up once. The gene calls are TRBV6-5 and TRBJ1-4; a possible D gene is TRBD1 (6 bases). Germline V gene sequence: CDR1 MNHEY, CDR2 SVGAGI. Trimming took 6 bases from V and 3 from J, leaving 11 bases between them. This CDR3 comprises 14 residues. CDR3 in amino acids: CASSMDSSNEKLFF. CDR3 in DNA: TGTGCCAGCAGCATGGACAGCTCTAATGAAAAACTGTTTTTT.

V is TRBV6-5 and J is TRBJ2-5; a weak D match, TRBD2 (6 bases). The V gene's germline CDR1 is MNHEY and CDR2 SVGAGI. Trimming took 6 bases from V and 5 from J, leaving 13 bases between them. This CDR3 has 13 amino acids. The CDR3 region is CASSPPGRETQYF. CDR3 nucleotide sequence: TGTGCCAGCAGCCCCCCAGGGAGGGAGACCCAGTACTTC.

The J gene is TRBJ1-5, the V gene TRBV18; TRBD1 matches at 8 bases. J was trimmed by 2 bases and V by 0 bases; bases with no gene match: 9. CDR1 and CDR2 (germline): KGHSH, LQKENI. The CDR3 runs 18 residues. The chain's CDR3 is CASSPPGSGGPRNQPQHF. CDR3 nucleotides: TGTGCCAGCTCACCACCCGGTTCAGGGGGCCCCCGCAATCAGCCCCAGCATTTT.

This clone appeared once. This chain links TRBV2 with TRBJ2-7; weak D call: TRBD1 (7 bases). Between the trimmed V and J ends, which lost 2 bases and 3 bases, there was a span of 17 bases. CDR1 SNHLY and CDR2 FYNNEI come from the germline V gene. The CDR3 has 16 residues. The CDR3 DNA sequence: TGTGCCAGCAGTGAATGGGGGGCAGGGGGGCACTACGAGCAGTACTTC. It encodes CASSEWGAGGHYEQYF.

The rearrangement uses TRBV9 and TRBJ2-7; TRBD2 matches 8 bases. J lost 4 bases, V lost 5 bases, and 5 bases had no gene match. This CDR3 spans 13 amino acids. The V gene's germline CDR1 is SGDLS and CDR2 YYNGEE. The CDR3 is CASSSGDRYEQYF. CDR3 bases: TGTGCCAGCAGTAGCGGGGACCGATACGAGCAGTACTTC.

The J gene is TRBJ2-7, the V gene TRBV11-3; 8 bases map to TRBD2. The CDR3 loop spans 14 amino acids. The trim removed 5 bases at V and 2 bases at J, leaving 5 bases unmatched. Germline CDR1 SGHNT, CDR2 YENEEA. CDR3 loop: CASSQGRGAYEQYF. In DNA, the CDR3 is TGTGCCAGCAGCCAAGGGCGGGGGGCCTACGAGCAGTACTTC.

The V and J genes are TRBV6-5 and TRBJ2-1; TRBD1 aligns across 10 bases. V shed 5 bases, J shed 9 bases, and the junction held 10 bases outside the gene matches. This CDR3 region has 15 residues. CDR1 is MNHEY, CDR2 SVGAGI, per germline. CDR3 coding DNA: TGTGCCAGCAGTGCCTGGGGGACAGGGGTACGTGAGCAGTTCTTC. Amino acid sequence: CASSAWGTGVREQFF.

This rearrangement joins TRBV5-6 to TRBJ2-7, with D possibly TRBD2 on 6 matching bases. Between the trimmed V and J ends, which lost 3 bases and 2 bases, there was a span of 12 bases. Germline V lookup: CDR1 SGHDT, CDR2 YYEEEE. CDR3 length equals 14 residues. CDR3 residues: CASSWGTVTYEQYF. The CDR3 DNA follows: TGTGCCAGCAGCTGGGGGACTGTAACCTACGAGCAGTACTTC.

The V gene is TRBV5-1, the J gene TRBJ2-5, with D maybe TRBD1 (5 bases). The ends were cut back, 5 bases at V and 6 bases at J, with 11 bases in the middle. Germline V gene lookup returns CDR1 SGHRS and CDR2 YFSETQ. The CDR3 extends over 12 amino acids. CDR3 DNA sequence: TGCGCCAGCAGAGGGGTATCGAAGACCCAGTACTTC. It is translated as CASRGVSKTQYF.

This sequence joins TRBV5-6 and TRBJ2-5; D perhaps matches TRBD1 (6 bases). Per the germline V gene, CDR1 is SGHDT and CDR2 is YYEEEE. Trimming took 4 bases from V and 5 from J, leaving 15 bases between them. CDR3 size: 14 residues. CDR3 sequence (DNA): TGTGCCAGCAGCGACGGGACATTTTGGGAGACCCAGTACTTC. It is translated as CASSDGTFWETQYF.

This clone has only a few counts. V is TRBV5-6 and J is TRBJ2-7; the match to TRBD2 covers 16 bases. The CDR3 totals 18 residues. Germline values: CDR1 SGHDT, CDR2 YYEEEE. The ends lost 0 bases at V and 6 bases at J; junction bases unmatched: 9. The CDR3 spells CASSLVLGLAGGRGEQYF. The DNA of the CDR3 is TGTGCCAGCAGCTTGGTATTGGGACTAGCGGGAGGGCGGGGCGAGCAGTACTTC.

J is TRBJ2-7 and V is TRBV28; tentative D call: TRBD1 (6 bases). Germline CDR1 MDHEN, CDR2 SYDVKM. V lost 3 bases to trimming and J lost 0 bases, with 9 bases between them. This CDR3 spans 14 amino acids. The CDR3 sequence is CASSFGGLSYEQYF. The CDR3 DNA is TGTGCCAGCAGTTTTGGGGGCCTCTCCTACGAGCAGTACTTC. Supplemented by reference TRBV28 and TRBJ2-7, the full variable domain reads DVKVTQSSRYLVKRTGEKVFLECVQDMDHENMFWYRQDPGLGLRLIYFSYDVKMKEKGDIPEGYSVSREKKERFSLILESASTNQTSMYLCASSFGGLSYEQYFGPGTRLTVT.

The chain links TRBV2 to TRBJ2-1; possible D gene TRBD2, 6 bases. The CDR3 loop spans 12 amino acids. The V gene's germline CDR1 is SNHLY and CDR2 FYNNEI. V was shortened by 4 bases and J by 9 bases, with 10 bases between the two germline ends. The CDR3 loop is CASSGDGGEQFF. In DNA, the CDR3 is TGTGCCAGCAGTGGGGACGGGGGTGAGCAGTTCTTC. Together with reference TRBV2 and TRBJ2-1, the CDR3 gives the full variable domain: EPEVTQTPSHQVTQMGQEVILRCVPISNHLYFYWYRQILGQKVEFLVSFYNNEISEKSEIFDDQFSVERPDGSNFTLKIRSTKLEDSAMYFCASSGDGGEQFFGPGTRLTVL.

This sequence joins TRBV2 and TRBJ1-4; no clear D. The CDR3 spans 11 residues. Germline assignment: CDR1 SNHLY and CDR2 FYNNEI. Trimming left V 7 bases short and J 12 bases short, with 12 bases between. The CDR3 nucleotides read TGTGCCAGCAAAGAGGATCGGCAACTGTTTTTT. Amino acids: CASKEDRQLFF.

Here the CDR3 DNA reads TGTGCCAGCAGCGACTCAGGGGAGCAGTTCTTC. Amino acid sequence: CASSDSGEQFF. The chain recombines TRBV7-3 with TRBJ2-1, with D perhaps matching TRBD1 (5 bases). Germline loops: CDR1 SGHTA, CDR2 FQGTGA. The CDR3 contains 11 residues. Trimming cost V 5 bases and J 10 bases, with 9 bases left between them.

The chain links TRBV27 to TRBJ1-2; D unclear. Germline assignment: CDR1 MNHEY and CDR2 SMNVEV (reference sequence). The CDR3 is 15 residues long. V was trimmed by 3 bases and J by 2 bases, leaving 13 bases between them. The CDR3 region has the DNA TGTGCCAGCAGTTTCCAGCCTACAGTAAACTATGGCTACACCTTC. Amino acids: CASSFQPTVNYGYTF.

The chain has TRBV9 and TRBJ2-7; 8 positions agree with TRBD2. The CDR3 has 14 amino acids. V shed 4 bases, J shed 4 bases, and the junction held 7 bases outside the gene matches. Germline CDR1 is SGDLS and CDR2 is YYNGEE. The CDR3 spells CASSPRPSGYEQYF. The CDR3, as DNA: TGTGCCAGCAGCCCCCGACCTAGCGGGTACGAGCAGTACTTC. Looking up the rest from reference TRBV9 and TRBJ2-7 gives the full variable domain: DSGVTQTPKHLITATGQRVTLRCSPRSGDLSVYWYQQSLDQGLQFLIQYYNGEERAKGNILERFSAQQFPDLHSELNLSSLELGDSALYFCASSPRPSGYEQYFGPGTRLTVT.

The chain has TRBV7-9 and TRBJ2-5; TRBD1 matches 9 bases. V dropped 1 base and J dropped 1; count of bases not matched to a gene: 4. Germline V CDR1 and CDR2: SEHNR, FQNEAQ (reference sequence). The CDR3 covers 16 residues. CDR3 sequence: CASSLGDRGIQETQYF. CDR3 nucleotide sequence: TGTGCCAGCAGCTTAGGCGACAGGGGGATCCAAGAGACCCAGTACTTC. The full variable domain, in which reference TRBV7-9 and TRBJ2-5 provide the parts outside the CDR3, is DTGVSQNPRHKITKRGQNVTFRCDPISEHNRLYWYRQTLGQGPEFLTYFQNEAQLEKSRLLSDRFSAERPKGSFSTLEIQRTEQGDSAMYLCASSLGDRGIQETQYFGPGTRLLVL.